The rows below give T cell receptor beta chains drawn from one sample of a study of blood T cell repertoires in COVID-19. Generated by immunoSEQ multiplex PCR, the TCRdb table keeps only in-frame clones and is missing some. The table records about 150,000 clones, 82% of them present only once. Sequences were obtained from peripheral blood. The receptor source for this set is a woman older than 75 with active or convalescent COVID-19. CDR3s include the opening cysteine and the closing phenylalanine or tryptophan. The D gene is left open where the match is weak. Only some rows state a clone size, as once, few, many or a class for expanded clones.

J: TRBJ1-2; D: -; V: TRBV10-3; size: -; CDR3: CAIRDTKQGFGGYTF; DNA: TGTGCCATCAGAGACACTAAACAGGGCTTCGGAGGCTACACCTTC
J: TRBJ2-1; D: -; V: TRBV1; size: -; CDR3: CTSSQEGLAEERHNEQFF; DNA: TGCACCAGCAGCCAAGAAGGACTAGCGGAAGAGAGACACAATGAGCAGTTCTTC
J: TRBJ2-3; D: TRBD2; V: TRBV3-1/TRBV3-2; size: -; CDR3: CASSEGLAGPTDTQYF; DNA: TGTGCCAGCAGCGAAGGACTAGCGGGGCCCACAGATACGCAGTATTTT
J: TRBJ2-1; D: TRBD2; V: TRBV9; size: -; CDR3: CASSEAGAYNEQFF; DNA: TGTGCCAGCAGCGAAGCGGGGGCCTACAATGAGCAGTTCTTC
J: TRBJ1-2; D: TRBD1; V: TRBV28; size: -; CDR3: CASSPRDRISYGYTF; DNA: TGTGCCAGCAGTCCGAGGGACAGGATTTCCTATGGCTACACCTTC
J: TRBJ2-7; D: -; V: TRBV6-1; size: -; CDR3: CASSGIRESQGPYEQYF; DNA: TGTGCCAGCAGTGGGATTCGAGAGTCACAGGGCCCCTACGAGCAGTACTTC
J: TRBJ1-6; D: TRBD1; V: TRBV7-2; size: -; CDR3: CASSLGTGGSPLHF; DNA: TGTGCCAGCAGCTTAGGGACAGGGGGATCACCCCTCCACTTT
J: TRBJ2-7; D: -; V: TRBV12-5; size: -; CDR3: CASGPGSLYEQYF; DNA: TGTGCTAGTGGTCCCGGGTCCCTCTACGAGCAGTACTTC
J: TRBJ2-2; D: -; V: TRBV9; size: few; CDR3: CASSARGYPDTGELFF; DNA: TGTGCCAGCAGCGCCCGGGGTTACCCGGACACCGGGGAGCTGTTTTTT
J: TRBJ1-1; D: -; V: TRBV27; size: -; CDR3: CASRDRVNTEAFF; DNA: TGTGCCAGCCGTGACAGAGTGAACACTGAAGCTTTCTTT
J: TRBJ2-1; D: -; V: TRBV27; size: -; CDR3: CASSPERNSYNEQFF; DNA: TGTGCCAGCAGCCCCGAGCGGAATTCCTACAATGAGCAGTTCTTC
J: TRBJ1-2; D: -; V: TRBV5-1; size: -; CDR3: CASSSSAQGDGYTF; DNA: TGCGCCAGCAGCTCGTCGGCCCAGGGTGATGGCTACACCTTC
J: TRBJ1-1; D: -; V: TRBV19; size: -; CDR3: CASSIGSGVSSTEAFF; DNA: TGTGCCAGTAGTATTGGTTCGGGGGTCTCTAGCACTGAAGCTTTCTTT
J: TRBJ2-2; D: -; V: TRBV11-2; size: -; CDR3: CASSVSHTGELFF; DNA: TGTGCCAGCAGCGTATCCCACACCGGGGAGCTGTTTTTT
J: TRBJ1-3; D: -; V: TRBV28; size: -; CDR3: CASSLWDSYSGNTIYF; DNA: TGTGCCAGCAGTTTATGGGACAGCTACTCTGGAAACACCATATATTTT
J: TRBJ1-3; D: TRBD1; V: TRBV6-5; size: -; CDR3: CASSSLRGVSGNTIYF; DNA: TGTGCCAGCAGTTCCCTCAGGGGGGTCTCTGGAAACACCATATATTTT
J: TRBJ2-7; D: -; V: TRBV10-3; size: -; CDR3: CAISESWGLAGREQYF; DNA: TGTGCCATCAGTGAGTCGTGGGGGCTAGCCGGGCGCGAGCAGTACTTC
J: TRBJ2-7; D: TRBD2; V: TRBV14; size: -; CDR3: CASSQRGAGVGILSYEQYF; DNA: TGTGCCAGCAGCCAGAGGGGAGCGGGAGTCGGTATTTTGTCCTACGAGCAGTACTTC
J: TRBJ1-3; D: TRBD1; V: TRBV28; size: -; CDR3: CASKQGPSSGNTIYF; DNA: TGTGCCAGCAAACAGGGGCCCTCCTCAGGAAACACCATATATTTT
J: TRBJ1-1; D: TRBD1; V: TRBV19; size: -; CDR3: CASSARTGGASTEAFF; DNA: TGTGCCAGTAGTGCACGGACAGGGGGCGCGAGCACTGAAGCTTTCTTT
J: TRBJ2-1; D: TRBD2; V: TRBV7-6; size: -; CDR3: CASSRLAGEGIEQFF; DNA: TGTGCCAGCAGCCGACTAGCGGGAGAGGGCATTGAGCAGTTCTTC
J: TRBJ1-3; D: -; V: TRBV2; size: -; CDR3: CASSEFGPPGNTIYF; DNA: TGTGCCAGCAGTGAATTTGGCCCCCCAGGAAACACCATATATTTT
J: TRBJ2-1; D: TRBD2; V: TRBV18; size: -; CDR3: CASSPGLRVYNEQFF; DNA: TGTGCCAGCTCGCCGGGACTACGGGTGTACAATGAGCAGTTCTTC
J: TRBJ1-1; D: TRBD1; V: TRBV5-4; size: -; CDR3: CASSPDRGRSTEAFF; DNA: TGTGCCAGCAGCCCGGACAGGGGGCGCAGCACTGAAGCTTTCTTT
J: TRBJ2-1; D: TRBD2; V: TRBV19; size: -; CDR3: CASSAREGNEQFF; DNA: TGTGCCAGTAGTGCGCGGGAGGGGAATGAGCAGTTCTTC